The clone carrying this T cell receptor beta chain has only a few counts. Its cognate antigen is unknown. This record comes from a study of response to subunit inactivated influenza vaccine. Study findings and constraints: Each seasonal flu vaccination may recruit only limited new T cells, authors suggested.

MiXCR, applied by TCRdb to the RT-PCR reads, yields one record per CDR3 protein. The top ten clones hold around 12% of a sample with under 200,000 distinct CDR3 sequences, 11% of them seen once. Trimming left V 3 bases short and J 1 base short, with 12 bases between. This CDR3 has 15 residues. The V gene's germline CDR1 is SEHNR and CDR2 FQNEAQ (reference sequence). This chain connects TRBV7-9 to TRBJ1-1; D is possibly TRBD1 (6 bases). The TCR comes from a man aged 45-65 years who received an inactivated influenza vaccine. The source material was non-naive T cells sorted from PBMCs, sampled roughly 6 weeks after vaccination. CDR3 sequence reads: CASSFAQGSNTEAFF. The CDR3 DNA is TGTGCCAGCAGCTTCGCACAGGGCTCGAACACTGAAGCTTTCTTT.